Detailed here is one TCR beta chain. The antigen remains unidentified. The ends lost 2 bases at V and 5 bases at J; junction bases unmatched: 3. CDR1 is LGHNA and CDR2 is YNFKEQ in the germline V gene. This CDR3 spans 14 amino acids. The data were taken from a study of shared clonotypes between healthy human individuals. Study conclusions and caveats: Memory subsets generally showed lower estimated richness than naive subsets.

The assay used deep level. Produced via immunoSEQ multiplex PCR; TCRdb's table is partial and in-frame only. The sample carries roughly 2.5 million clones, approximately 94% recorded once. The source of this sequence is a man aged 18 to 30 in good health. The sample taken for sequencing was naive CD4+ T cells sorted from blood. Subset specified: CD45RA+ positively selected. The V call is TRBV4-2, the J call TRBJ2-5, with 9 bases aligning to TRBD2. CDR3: CASSQLGLAETQYF. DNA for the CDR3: TGTGCCAGCAGCCAACTCGGACTAGCGGAGACCCAGTACTTC.